The TCR beta chain under discussion was sequenced for a study of blood T cell repertoires in COVID-19. The V end lost 2 bases, the J end lost 8 bases, and 4 bases lay between the germline ends. The CDR3 runs to 12 residues. Germline V lookup: CDR1 KGHSH, CDR2 LQKENI. Repertoires were generated with immunoSEQ multiplex PCR, while TCRdb's copy carries only in-frame clones and drops some. The sample shows around 400,000 clones, about 90% of them seen only once. Participants spanned ages about 18 to 90 years and resided in about 24 US areas. Assignment of participants to cohorts was predicated upon participant-reported clinical history. In Cohort 3, a recovered donor had either two negative PCRs, clearance, or symptom resolution.

This receptor was taken from a woman aged 25 to 39 who had recovered from COVID-19. The V call is TRBV18, the J call TRBJ1-6; D remains unclear. The sequenced material came from PBMCs or T cells enriched from blood (not recorded which). DNA for the CDR3: TGTGCCAGCTCACCATCAGATTCACCCCTCCACTTT. It yields the protein CASSPSDSPLHF.